This TCR beta chain was identified in a study of blood T cells in healthy people across ages. Study-wide points: In the absence of known donor CMV status, changes in expanded clonotypes were possibly confounded.

A second PCR, run for roughly 7 to 11 cycles, used a sample-barcoded 5' primer plus a J-beta primer mix. TCRdb re-analysed the 5' RACE reads in MiXCR, keeping a single row per CDR3 protein. The repertoire includes over a million distinct CDR3 sequences, around 40% of them detected once, and approximately 4% sits in the top ten. Comment on this clonotype: What it binds is unknown.

Germline loops: CDR1 LGHNA, CDR2 YNFKEQ. This CDR3 has 19 residues. V gave up 0 bases and J gave up 4 bases; unmatched junction bases: 11. The rearrangement links TRBV4-2 to TRBJ2-2, with TRBD2 matching 10 bases. Sequencing used blood. The receptor was derived from a woman younger than 35 in good health. For the CDR3, the DNA is TGTGCCAGCAGCCAAGAACTTCCCCTTAGCGGGAGGCTCACCGGGGAGCTGTTTTTT. It specifies CASSQELPLSGRLTGELFF.